These 31 T cell receptor beta chains share one sample of origin, sequenced in a study of T cell responses to AZD1222 COVID-19 vaccine. The protocol was immunoSEQ multiplex PCR, while the TCRdb copy is restricted to in-frame clones and leaves out a portion. The table shows about 140,000 clones, with more than 85% occurring only once. The starting material was peripheral blood, obtained 28 days after the second AZD1222 dose. Receptors originate from an adult who received the AZD1222 COVID-19 vaccine.

The genes are TRBV3-1 (or the pseudogene TRBV3-2) and TRBJ2-3, with 7 positions matching TRBD1. CDR3 length: 16 residues. CDR1 LGHDT and CDR2 YNNKEL come from the germline V gene (reference sequence). The J segment lost 6 bases and the V segment lost 0 bases, leaving 9 bases of the junction unmatched. The CDR3 sequence is CASSQEVGGQMDTQYF. CDR3 nucleotides: TGTGCCAGCAGCCAAGAGGTAGGGGGCCAGATGGATACGCAGTATTTT.

This clone showed up many times. The V call is TRBV3-1 (or the pseudogene TRBV3-2), the J call TRBJ1-3; TRBD1 might be the D (6 bases). The CDR3 is 18 residues long. V was clipped by 1 base and J by 0 bases, with 16 bases between them. Germline V CDR1 and CDR2: LGHDT, YNNKEL (reference sequence). The CDR3 coding sequence is TGTGCCAGCAGCCAAGTCGCATCGGGGGCCAGCTCTGGAAACACCATATATTTT. Its translation: CASSQVASGASSGNTIYF.

The J gene is TRBJ2-2, the V gene TRBV28; 7 bases fit TRBD1. CDR3 length: 16 amino acids. Trimming removed 6 bases from V and 3 bases from J; junction bases left unmatched: 10. Germline values: CDR1 MDHEN, CDR2 SYDVKM. The CDR3 loop reads CASSHTQGTYTGELFF. CDR3 sequence (DNA): TGTGCCAGCAGCCATACACAGGGGACCTACACCGGGGAGCTGTTTTTT.

The chain combines TRBV19 with TRBJ2-7, with TRBD1 matching over 9 bases. CDR3 length: 15 amino acids. V gave up 6 bases and J gave up 4 bases; unmatched junction bases: 10. Germline CDR1 reads LNHDA; CDR2 reads SQIVND (reference sequence). The CDR3 loop reads CASSIQGQGFYEQYF. CDR3 DNA sequence: TGTGCCAGTAGCATACAGGGACAGGGTTTTTACGAGCAGTACTTC. The whole variable domain, filled in from reference TRBV19 and TRBJ2-7, reads DGGITQSPKYLFRKEGQNVTLSCEQNLNHDAMYWYRQDPGQGLRLIYYSQIVNDFQKGDIAEGYSVSREKKESFPLTVTSAQKNPTAFYLCASSIQGQGFYEQYFGPGTRLTVT.

This sequence joins TRBV11-3 and TRBJ2-3; 11 nucleotides match TRBD2. This CDR3 contains 15 residues. Germline trimming cut 4 bases from V and 4 bases from J; bases unmatched to any gene: 4. Looked up from germline, CDR1 is SGHNT and CDR2 is YENEEA. The CDR3 reads CASSSGTSGSDTQYF. The CDR3 DNA reads TGTGCCAGCAGCTCGGGGACTAGCGGTTCAGATACGCAGTATTTT. The full variable domain, with the rest looked up from reference TRBV11-3 and TRBJ2-3, is EAGVVQSPRYKIIEKKQPVAFWCNPISGHNTLYWYLQNLGQGPELLIRYENEEAVDDSQLPKDRFSAERLKGVDSTLKIQPAELGDSAVYLCASSSGTSGSDTQYFGPGTRLTVL.

This clone was counted once. J is TRBJ1-6 and V is TRBV10-3; D is perhaps TRBD1 (5 bases). Trimming removed 8 bases at V and 6 bases at J, with 23 bases between. Germline CDR1 reads ENHRY; CDR2 reads SYGVKD. The CDR3 totals 17 residues. The CDR3 bases are TGTGCCATCCAAGGGAACCAGGGCAAACCGGGTAATTCACCCCTCCACTTT. It encodes CAIQGNQGKPGNSPLHF.

The chain joins TRBV2 to TRBJ2-1; tentative D call: TRBD2 (6 bases). With 2 bases removed from V and 6 bases from J, the gap between germline ends came to 14 bases. The germline V gene encodes CDR1 SNHLY and CDR2 FYNNEI. This CDR3 is 15 amino acids long. The CDR3 reads CASSELGLASNEQFF. CDR3 in DNA: TGTGCCAGCAGTGAATTAGGGCTAGCGTCCAATGAGCAGTTCTTC.

The rearrangement uses TRBV11-2 and TRBJ1-1; 7 nucleotides agree with TRBD1. This CDR3 has 13 residues. Germline lookup yields CDR1 SGHAT and CDR2 FQNNGV. Trimming took 1 base from V and 6 from J; bases not matched to a gene: 2. CDR3 DNA: TGTGCCAGCAGCTTAGCGACAGGGTCTGAAGCTTTCTTT. Translated, it gives CASSLATGSEAFF.

The chain carries TRBV7-2 and TRBJ1-3, with a tentative D call TRBD1 (6 bases). The CDR3 extends over 14 amino acids. Looked up from germline, CDR1 is SGHTA and CDR2 is FQGNSA. The V end lost 5 bases, the J end lost 2 bases, and 10 bases lay between the germline ends. In nucleotides, the CDR3 is TGTGCCAGCAGCCCGACAGGCGCTGGAAACACCATATATTTT. Amino acids: CASSPTGAGNTIYF. The full variable domain, rest sourced from reference TRBV7-2 and TRBJ1-3, is GAGVSQSPSNKVTEKGKDVELRCDPISGHTALYWYRQSLGQGLEFLIYFQGNSAPDKSGLPSDRFSAERTGGSVSTLTIQRTQQEDSAVYLCASSPTGAGNTIYFGEGSWLTVV.

Worth noting for this clone: This sample also contains other DNA sequences that code for the same CDR3. The V gene is TRBV19, the J gene TRBJ2-1; unclear D gene. Trimming removed 2 bases at V and 10 bases at J, with 9 bases between. CDR3 length: 12 residues. Germline V gene lookup returns CDR1 LNHDA and CDR2 SQIVND (reference sequence). CDR3 bases: TGTGCCAGTAGTATAAGGGCTGGCGAGCAGTTCTTC. It translates to CASSIRAGEQFF.

V and J are TRBV4-3 and TRBJ2-7; D remains ambiguous. The V and J ends lost 0 bases and 6 bases respectively, with 15 bases between them. The CDR3 runs to 15 residues. Looked up from germline, CDR1 is LGHNA and CDR2 is YSLEER. CDR3 bases: TGCGCCAGCAGCCAAGATCGGGCAAGCCCCCTCGAGCAGTACTTC. Protein: CASSQDRASPLEQYF.

This clone was seen more than once but under ten times. The sample carries other DNA sequences with the same CDR3. The J gene is TRBJ1-2, the V gene TRBV28; the D is unclear. The V end was cut by 3 bases, the J end by 4 bases, with 6 bases between. The CDR3 is 12 residues long. Looked up from germline, CDR1 is MDHEN and CDR2 is SYDVKM. CDR3 residues: CASSLRLYGYTF. CDR3 bases: TGTGCCAGCAGTTTGAGGCTCTATGGCTACACCTTC.

This chain joins TRBV27 and TRBJ2-7; D not resolved. The CDR3 contains 14 residues. Trimming took off 6 bases at V and 0 bases at J, with 12 bases between the two ends. CDR1 and CDR2 from the germline V gene are MNHEY and SMNVEV (reference sequence). The CDR3: CASSLYAPSYEQYF. The CDR3, as DNA: TGTGCCAGCAGCCTATACGCGCCCTCCTACGAGCAGTACTTC.

This chain connects TRBV28 to TRBJ2-3; the D is unclear. Trimming removed 6 bases from V and 0 bases from J, with 7 bases in between. Germline values: CDR1 MDHEN, CDR2 SYDVKM. The CDR3 has 13 residues. CDR3 loop: CASRRDSTDTQYF. Here the CDR3 DNA reads TGTGCCAGCAGAAGAGACAGCACAGATACGCAGTATTTT. Based on the CDR3 plus reference TRBV28 and TRBJ2-3, the full variable domain is DVKVTQSSRYLVKRTGEKVFLECVQDMDHENMFWYRQDPGLGLRLIYFSYDVKMKEKGDIPEGYSVSREKKERFSLILESASTNQTSMYLCASRRDSTDTQYFGPGTRLTVL.

The chain carries TRBV11-2 and TRBJ2-3, with D perhaps matching TRBD2 (7 bases). The V end was cut by 5 bases, the J end by 4 bases, with 16 bases between. The CDR3 runs 15 residues. Germline V gene sequence: CDR1 SGHAT, CDR2 FQNNGV. The CDR3 sequence is CASSQPGGGADTQYF. Written as DNA, the CDR3 is TGTGCCAGCAGCCAACCGGGGGGCGGGGCAGATACGCAGTATTTT. Full variable domain (remainder filled in from reference TRBV11-2 and TRBJ2-3): EAGVAQSPRYKIIEKRQSVAFWCNPISGHATLYWYQQILGQGPKLLIQFQNNGVVDDSQLPKDRFSAERLKGVDSTLKIQPAKLEDSAVYLCASSQPGGGADTQYFGPGTRLTVL.

J is TRBJ2-2 and V is TRBV2; TRBD1 aligns across 11 bases. This CDR3 spans 17 amino acids. With V trimmed by 3 bases and J by 3 bases, 6 bases remained unmatched. Germline CDR1 is SNHLY and CDR2 is FYNNEI. CDR3 sequence reads: CASSDGQGAGDTGELFF. The DNA for the CDR3 is TGTGCCAGCAGTGATGGACAGGGGGCGGGTGACACCGGGGAGCTGTTTTTT.

The chain uses TRBV18 and TRBJ1-5; TRBD1 agrees at 9 bases. V lost 3 bases to trimming and J lost 0 bases; unmatched junction nucleotides: 6. Germline V gives CDR1 KGHSH, CDR2 LQKENI. There are 17 residues in the CDR3. CDR3 residues: CASSPNRGHDSNQPQHF. For the CDR3, the DNA is TGTGCCAGCTCACCGAACAGGGGGCACGATAGCAATCAGCCCCAGCATTTT. Supplemented by reference TRBV18 and TRBJ1-5, the full variable domain reads NAGVMQNPRHLVRRRGQEARLRCSPMKGHSHVYWYRQLPEEGLKFMVYLQKENIIDESGMPKERFSAEFPKEGPSILRIQQVVRGDSAAYFCASSPNRGHDSNQPQHFGDGTRLSIL.

The V and J genes are TRBV3-1 (or the pseudogene TRBV3-2) and TRBJ2-5; 8 bases match TRBD2. CDR1 LGHDT and CDR2 YNNKEL come from the germline V gene (reference sequence). V lost 1 base, J lost 4 bases, and 11 bases stayed unmatched. The CDR3 has 17 amino acids. This chain's CDR3 is CASSQGELAAVRETQYF. The DNA for the CDR3 is TGTGCCAGCAGCCAAGGCGAACTAGCGGCGGTGAGAGAGACCCAGTACTTC.

This chain joins TRBV15 and TRBJ2-7; 8 bases align to TRBD1. Germline V CDR1 and CDR2: LNHNV, YYDKDF (reference sequence). The J segment lost 1 base and the V segment lost 4 bases, leaving 3 bases of the junction unmatched. The CDR3 covers 14 residues. CDR3 region: CATSKGTGSYEQYF. The CDR3 DNA follows: TGTGCCACCAGCAAAGGGACAGGTTCCTACGAGCAGTACTTC.

This chain joins TRBV12-3 or TRBV12-4 and TRBJ2-1, with D possibly matching TRBD2 (5 bases). V lost 2 bases to trimming and J lost 7 bases, with 9 bases between them. The CDR3 extends over 13 amino acids. This chain's CDR3 is CASSLPPGNEQFF. CDR3 DNA: TGTGCCAGCAGTTTACCACCGGGGAATGAGCAGTTCTTC.

The chain employs TRBV4-1 and TRBJ1-2; D uncertain. Germline CDR1 MGHRA, CDR2 YSYEKL. Trimming removed 4 bases from V and 2 bases from J, with 14 bases in between. The CDR3 spans 15 residues. CDR3 sequence: CASSLGLSQNYGYTF. DNA of the CDR3: TGCGCCAGCAGCCTTGGACTGTCTCAGAACTATGGCTACACCTTC.

The rearrangement links TRBV2 to TRBJ2-1; D possibly corresponds to TRBD1 (6 bases). Trimming pared 10 bases from V and 6 bases from J, leaving 16 bases between. The V gene's germline CDR1 is SNHLY and CDR2 FYNNEI. The CDR3 runs to 13 residues. CDR3 sequence (DNA): TGTGCCACCGCGACAGGATACCCCAATGAGCAGTTCTTC. Translation gives CATATGYPNEQFF.

In its sample, this clone was seen once. The chain combines TRBV21-1 with TRBJ1-2. TRBV21-1 is a listed pseudogene. This CDR3 has 15 residues. The CDR3 reads CASSKGEGAYYGYTF. Written as DNA, the CDR3 is TGTGCCAGCAGCAAAGGCGAGGGAGCTTACTATGGCTACACCTTC.

This clone was found once. The rearrangement joins TRBV27 to TRBJ1-2; TRBD1 matches at 9 bases. Germline values: CDR1 MNHEY, CDR2 SMNVEV (reference sequence). V shed 6 bases, J shed 4 bases, and the junction held 12 bases outside the gene matches. CDR3 size: 16 residues. The DNA of the CDR3 is TGTGCCAGCAGCTTAGGGGGGGGACAGGGTTTCTATGGCTACACCTTC. Residues: CASSLGGGQGFYGYTF.

The V and J genes are TRBV11-2 and TRBJ2-5; D remains ambiguous. This CDR3 comprises 15 residues. Germline V CDR1 and CDR2: SGHAT, FQNNGV. V lost 4 bases and J 1 base, leaving 13 bases between the germline ends. This CDR3 reads CASSSLGRFQETQYF. CDR3 bases: TGTGCCAGCAGCTCCCTGGGAAGGTTCCAAGAGACCCAGTACTTC.

The chain couples TRBV7-2 to TRBJ2-7; TRBD2 matches at 9 bases. V was pared by 1 base and J by 3 bases, with 10 bases of the junction left unmatched. Looked up from germline, CDR1 is SGHTA and CDR2 is FQGNSA. The CDR3 covers 17 residues. In DNA, the CDR3 is TGTGCCAGCAGCTTAGTTGGCGGGAGGGGGAGCGACTACGAGCAGTACTTC. The encoded protein is CASSLVGGRGSDYEQYF.

The chain combines TRBV9 with TRBJ2-7; D is uncertain. Germline lookup yields CDR1 SGDLS and CDR2 YYNGEE. Trimming removed 4 bases from V and 3 bases from J, with 8 bases in between. The CDR3 consists of 12 residues. DNA of the CDR3: TGTGCCAGCAGCTTGGACGACTACGAGCAGTACTTC. It is translated as CASSLDDYEQYF.

The chain uses TRBV3-1 (or the pseudogene TRBV3-2) and TRBJ1-1; D gene unclear. With 4 bases removed from V and 0 bases from J, the gap between germline ends came to 9 bases. CDR1 is LGHDT and CDR2 is YNNKEL in the germline V gene (reference sequence). The length of the CDR3 is 14 residues. In DNA, the CDR3 is TGTGCCAGCAGCCCTGGTGGACTGAACACTGAAGCTTTCTTT. This encodes CASSPGGLNTEAFF.

The chain links TRBV9 to TRBJ1-4, with D perhaps matching TRBD1 (6 bases). The CDR3 contains 15 residues. CDR1 is SGDLS and CDR2 is YYNGEE in the germline V gene. Trimming stripped 3 bases from V and 3 bases from J, with 12 bases between. As DNA, the CDR3 is TGTGCCAGCAGCGCGCACACAGGGCCTAATGAAAAACTGTTTTTT. It translates to CASSAHTGPNEKLFF. Drawing the rest from reference TRBV9 and TRBJ1-4, the complete variable domain is DSGVTQTPKHLITATGQRVTLRCSPRSGDLSVYWYQQSLDQGLQFLIQYYNGEERAKGNILERFSAQQFPDLHSELNLSSLELGDSALYFCASSAHTGPNEKLFFGSGTQLSVL.

CDR3 sequence: CAISVSGGGEQFF. CDR3 sequence (DNA): TGTGCCATCAGTGTCAGCGGGGGCGGTGAGCAGTTCTTC. V gene TRBV10-3 combines with J gene TRBJ2-1; 8 bases line up with TRBD2. Germline values: CDR1 ENHRY, CDR2 SYGVKD. The length of the CDR3 is 13 residues. The V segment lost 4 bases and the J segment 9 bases; nucleotides outside the gene matches: 5.

The rearrangement links TRBV3-1 (or the pseudogene TRBV3-2) to TRBJ1-6; D gene unclear. Per germline, CDR1 LGHDT and CDR2 YNNKEL (reference sequence). Trimming took off 3 bases at V and 0 bases at J, with 6 bases between the two ends. The CDR3 length is 15 residues. CDR3 nucleotides: TGTGCCAGCAGCCATACAAGCTCCTATAATTCACCCCTCCACTTT. It codes for CASSHTSSYNSPLHF.